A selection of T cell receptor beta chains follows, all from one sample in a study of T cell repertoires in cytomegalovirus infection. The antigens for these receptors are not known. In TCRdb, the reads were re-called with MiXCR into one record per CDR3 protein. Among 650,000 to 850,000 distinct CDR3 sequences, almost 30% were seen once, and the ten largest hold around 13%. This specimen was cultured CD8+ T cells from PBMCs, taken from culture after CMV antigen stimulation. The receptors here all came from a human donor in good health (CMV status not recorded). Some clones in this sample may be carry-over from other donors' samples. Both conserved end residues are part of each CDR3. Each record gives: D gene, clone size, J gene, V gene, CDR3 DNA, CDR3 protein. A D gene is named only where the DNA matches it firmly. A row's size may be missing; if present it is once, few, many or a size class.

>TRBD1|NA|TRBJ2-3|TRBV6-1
TGTGCCAGCACCCTTGACAGGGCCGGGGCAGTCACAGATACGCAGTATTTT
CASTLDRAGAVTDTQYF
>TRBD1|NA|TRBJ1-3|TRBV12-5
TGTGCTAGTGGTTTGCCAGCGTCTCAGGGGGCTGGAAACACCATATATTTT
CASGLPASQGAGNTIYF
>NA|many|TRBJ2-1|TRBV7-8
TGTGCCAGCAGCTTAAGGGGGGGCCAGAATGAGCAGTTCTTC
CASSLRGGQNEQFF
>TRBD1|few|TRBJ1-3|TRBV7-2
TGTGCCAGCAGCCACCATAGGGACAGCCCGACGGGTGGAAACACCATATATTTT
CASSHHRDSPTGGNTIYF
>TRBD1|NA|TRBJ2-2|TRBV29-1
TGCAGCGCTGGACAGGGGGACACCGGGGAGCTGTTTTTT
CSAGQGDTGELFF
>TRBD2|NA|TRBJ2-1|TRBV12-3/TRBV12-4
TGTGCCAGCAGTTGGCGGGGGGCTACCTACAATGAGCAGTTCTTC
CASSWRGATYNEQFF
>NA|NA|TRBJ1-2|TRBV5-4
TGTGCCAGCAGCTTGGAACTGGGGGCCGGTTCGTACTATGGCTACACCTTC
CASSLELGAGSYYGYTF
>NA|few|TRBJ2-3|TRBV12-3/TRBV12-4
TGTGCCAGCAGCCCGTGGGGCCATTTAAGCACAGATACGCAGTATTTT
CASSPWGHLSTDTQYF
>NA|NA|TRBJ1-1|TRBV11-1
TGTGCCAGCAGCTTAGCTACGGCCGGGAGGAACACTGAAGCTTTCTTT
CASSLATAGRNTEAFF
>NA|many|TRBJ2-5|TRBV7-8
TGTGCCAGCAGCGCGGGACCTTCCCAAGAGACCCAGTACTTC
CASSAGPSQETQYF
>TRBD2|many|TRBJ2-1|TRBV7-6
TGTGCCAGCAGCTTAAGCGCTAGCGGGGGGGACTACAATGAGCAGTTCTTC
CASSLSASGGDYNEQFF
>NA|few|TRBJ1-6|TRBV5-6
TGTGCCAGCAGCTTTAATAAAGTTCGGACCAATTCACCCCTCCACTTT
CASSFNKVRTNSPLHF
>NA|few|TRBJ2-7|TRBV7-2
TGTGCCAGCAGCTTTGTGGTCGGATCCTACGAGCAGTACTTC
CASSFVVGSYEQYF
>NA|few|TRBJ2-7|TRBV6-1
TGTGCCAGCAGTGAAGAATACACGCCGAACTACGAGCAGTACTTC
CASSEEYTPNYEQYF
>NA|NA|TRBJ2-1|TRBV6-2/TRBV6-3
TGTGCCAGCAGTTACCGGGGCCCCCCCCCCTACAATGAGCAGTTCTTC
CASSYRGPPPYNEQFF
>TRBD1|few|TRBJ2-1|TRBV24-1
TGTGCCACCAGTGACCCGGACAGGGCCGGCGATGAGCAGTTCTTC
CATSDPDRAGDEQFF
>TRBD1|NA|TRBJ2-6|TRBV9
TGTGCCAGCCGACAGGGGAATAACAGGGCCAACGTCCTGACTTTC
CASRQGNNRANVLTF
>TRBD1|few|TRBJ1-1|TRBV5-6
TGTGCCAGCAGCCCAATAGGGACAGGGGAGGATTTAACTTTCTTT
CASSPIGTGEDLTFF
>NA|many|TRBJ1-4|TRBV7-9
TGTGCCAGCAGCTTGGGTTTTCAATCAACTAATGAAAAACTGTTTTTT
CASSLGFQSTNEKLFF
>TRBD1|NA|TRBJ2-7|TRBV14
TGTGCCAGCAGCCTATGGACAGGGGATTTAGCGTACTTC
CASSLWTGDLAYF
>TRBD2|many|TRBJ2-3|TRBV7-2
TGTGCCAGCAGCTTCCGCAGCGGGGTGAGCACAGATACGCAGTATTTT
CASSFRSGVSTDTQYF
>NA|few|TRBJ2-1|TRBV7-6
TGTGCCAGCAGCACCTCTGGGACTCCCTCCTACAATGAGCAGTTCTTC
CASSTSGTPSYNEQFF
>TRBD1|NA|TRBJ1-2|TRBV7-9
TGTGCCAGCAGCTTAGGTTCGGGACAGGATAACTATGGCTACACCTTC
CASSLGSGQDNYGYTF
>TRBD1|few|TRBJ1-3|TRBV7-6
TGTGCCAGCAGCTCCTTGGGACAGGGAGGAAACACCATATATTTT
CASSSLGQGGNTIYF
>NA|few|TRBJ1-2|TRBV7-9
TGTGCCAGCAGCCCAACAGAAGTCTATGGCTACACCTTC
CASSPTEVYGYTF
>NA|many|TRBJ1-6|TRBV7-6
TGTGCCAGCAGCTTAACTCCGGGGGGGACTGTTAATTCACCCCTCCACTTT
CASSLTPGGTVNSPLHF
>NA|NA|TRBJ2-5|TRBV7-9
TGTGCCAGCAGCCCGTGGTCTGAGACCCAGTACTTC
CASSPWSETQYF
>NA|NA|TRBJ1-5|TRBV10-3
TGTGCCATCAGTGAACCGGAGAGTAATCAGCCCCAGCATTTT
CAISEPESNQPQHF
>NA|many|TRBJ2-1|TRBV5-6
TGTGCCAGCAGCTTTCTAATTGTCAGGGCTGAGCAGTTCTTC
CASSFLIVRAEQFF
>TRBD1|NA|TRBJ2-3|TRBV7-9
TGTGCCAGCAGCTCTAGGACAGGGCCCTCAGCTACGCAGTATTTT
CASSSRTGPSATQYF
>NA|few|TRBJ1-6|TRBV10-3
TGTGCCATCAGTGATTGGGAAGGGGATAATTCACCCCTCCACTTT
CAISDWEGDNSPLHF
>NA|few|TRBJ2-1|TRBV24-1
TGTGCCACCAGTGATAAAAACGACCATAACAATGAGCAGTTCTTC
CATSDKNDHNNEQFF
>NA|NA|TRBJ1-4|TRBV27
TGTGCCAGCAGTTACAGGGTCAGAGGAGAAAAACTGTTTTTT
CASSYRVRGEKLFF
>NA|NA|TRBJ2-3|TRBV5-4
TGTGCCAGCAGCTTGGGTTACAACCGGTCCGGTACGCAGTATTTT
CASSLGYNRSGTQYF
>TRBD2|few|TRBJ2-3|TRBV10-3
TGTGCCATCAACGGACTAGCGGGGGGCCTAGCAGATACGCAGTATTTT
CAINGLAGGLADTQYF
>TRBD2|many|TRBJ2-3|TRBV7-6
TGTGCTAGCAGCTTATACAGCGGGGCAGATACGCAGTATTTT
CASSLYSGADTQYF
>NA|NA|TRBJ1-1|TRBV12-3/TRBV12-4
TGTGCCAGCAGTTTAGGGTGGCAGGGGAACACTGAAGCTTTCTTT
CASSLGWQGNTEAFF
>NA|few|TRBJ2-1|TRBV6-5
TGTGCCAGCAGTGGGGGATCGTCGGGGTACAATGAGCAGTTCTTC
CASSGGSSGYNEQFF
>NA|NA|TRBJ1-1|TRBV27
TGTGCCACCAAGGGGAGGGGCTTGAACACTGAAGCTTTCTTT
CATKGRGLNTEAFF
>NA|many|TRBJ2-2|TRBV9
TGTGCCAGCAGCGTAGCCCGAGGACGGGCGAACACCGGGGAGCTGTTTTTT
CASSVARGRANTGELFF
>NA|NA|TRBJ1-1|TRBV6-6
TGTGCCAGCAGTTACCCGGCCCGTACGAACACTGAAGCTTTCTTT
CASSYPARTNTEAFF
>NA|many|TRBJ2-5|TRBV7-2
TGTGCCAGCAGCTTAGGAAGCGAAGAGACCCAGTACTTC
CASSLGSEETQYF
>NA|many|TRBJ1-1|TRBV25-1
TGTGCCAGCACCCAATCATGGGGGAACACTGAAGCTTTCTTT
CASTQSWGNTEAFF
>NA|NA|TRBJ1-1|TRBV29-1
TGCAGCGTTGGGGCGAAGCGAATCTTAGGTAAGAGGGCCGGCACTGAAGCTTTCTTT
CSVGAKRILGKRAGTEAFF
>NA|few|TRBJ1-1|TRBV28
TGTGCCAGCAGTTCCTTGGCAGGGGTTATTCACACTGAAGCTTTCTTT
CASSSLAGVIHTEAFF
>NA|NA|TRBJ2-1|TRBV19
TGTGCCAGTAGTGACCTCGGGCCCTTCAATGAGCAGTTCTTC
CASSDLGPFNEQFF
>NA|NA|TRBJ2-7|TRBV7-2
TGTGCCAGCAGCTTAGAACACCGGACACCATCCTACGAGCAGTACTTC
CASSLEHRTPSYEQYF
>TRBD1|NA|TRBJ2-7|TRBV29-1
TGCAGCGGAGGGCGACAGGGTATCCACGAGCAGTACTTC
CSGGRQGIHEQYF
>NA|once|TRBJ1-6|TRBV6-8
TGTGCCAGCAGTCCATCCGCCGGGGCCGATTGGCCCCTCCACTTT
CASSPSAGADWPLHF